The 17 T cell receptor beta chains below were found in one sample sequenced in a study of Ad26.COV2.S vaccination and SARS-CoV-2 variants. Method: immunoSEQ multiplex PCR; TCRdb's copy keeps in-frame clones and lacks some. The sample holds 200,000 to 250,000 clones, approximately 88% seen once. Stated treatment: around 19 received Ad26.COV2.S at low or high dose, single or two shots; about 5 received placebo; per-sample allocation not given. Vaccine and placebo recipients were sampled on day 63 after the first injection. Sample: peripheral blood, taken in a trial of Ad26.COV2.S vaccine versus placebo. The receptors stem from a person between 18 and 65 years old who received the Ad26.COV2.S COVID-19 vaccine or a placebo.

This chain uses TRBV7-2 with TRBJ2-5; D is undetermined. Germline CDR1 reads SGHTA; CDR2 reads FQGNSA. Deletions cut 8 bases from V and 5 bases from J, with 12 bases between. CDR3 length: 12 residues. CDR3: CASSILTETQYF. CDR3 sequence (DNA): TGTGCCAGCTCCATCTTAACGGAGACCCAGTACTTC.

This rearrangement joins TRBV5-1 to TRBJ1-2; possible D gene TRBD1, 6 bases. Germline CDR1 reads SGHRS; CDR2 reads YFSETQ. The CDR3 runs 14 residues. V lost 2 bases, J lost 5 bases, and 13 bases lay in between. In DNA, the CDR3 is TGCGCCAGCAGCTTATACCGGGGGGCGTATGGCTACACCTTC. It yields the protein CASSLYRGAYGYTF.

This clone was seen once. CDR3 amino acids: CASSIVRLRGTGELFF. CDR3 coding DNA: TGTGCCAGTAGTATAGTTAGACTAAGGGGCACCGGGGAGCTGTTTTTT. The J gene is TRBJ2-2, the V gene TRBV19; perhaps D is TRBD1 or TRBD2 (5 bases each). This CDR3 is built from 16 residues. CDR1 and CDR2 from the germline V gene are LNHDA and SQIVND (reference sequence). Trimming stripped 1 base from V and 4 bases from J, with 13 bases between.

The sample holds a few counts of this clone. This chain joins TRBV25-1 and TRBJ1-2; D remains ambiguous. CDR3 size: 14 residues. CDR1 is MGHDK and CDR2 is SYGVNS in the germline V gene. V shed 2 bases and J shed 0 bases, with 7 bases lying between them. This chain's CDR3 is CASSETGPNYGYTF. The CDR3 DNA follows: TGTGCCAGCAGTGAAACGGGTCCTAACTATGGCTACACCTTC.

This clone was seen just once. Distinct nucleotide sequences in the sample also encode this CDR3. The rearrangement joins TRBV5-1 to TRBJ2-6, with D perhaps matching TRBD2 (6 bases). V was pared by 5 bases and J by 1 base, with 10 bases between. CDR1 is SGHRS and CDR2 is YFSETQ in the germline V gene. The CDR3 is 15 residues long. CDR3 region: CASSLGGSGANVLTF. The CDR3 region has the DNA TGCGCCAGCAGTCTGGGGGGTTCTGGGGCCAACGTCCTGACTTTC.

This clone was detected once. The chain combines TRBV24-1 with TRBJ2-3; 14 nucleotides line up with TRBD2. CDR1 and CDR2 from the germline V gene are KGHDR and SFDVKD. The CDR3 length is 16 residues. Trimming at V came to 4 bases and at J to 4 bases, leaving 3 bases not matched to a gene. The CDR3 region is CATSDPTSGRADTQYF. CDR3 in DNA: TGTGCCACCAGTGACCCGACTAGCGGGAGGGCAGATACGCAGTATTTT.

In DNA form, the CDR3 reads TGTGCCAGCAGCGGCTCGATTACAGGGAGCTACGAGCAGTACTTC. Its protein product is CASSGSITGSYEQYF. V usage is TRBV9 and J usage is TRBJ2-7, with D maybe TRBD1 (6 bases). Germline V gene data show CDR1 as SGDLS and CDR2 as YYNGEE. Trimming removed 3 bases from V and 3 bases from J, with 16 bases in between. This CDR3 region has 15 residues. The variable domain in full, with the rest retrieved from reference TRBV9 and TRBJ2-7, is DSGVTQTPKHLITATGQRVTLRCSPRSGDLSVYWYQQSLDQGLQFLIQYYNGEERAKGNILERFSAQQFPDLHSELNLSSLELGDSALYFCASSGSITGSYEQYFGPGTRLTVT.

The chain recombines TRBV7-9 with TRBJ2-7; no reliable D call. The CDR3 contains 12 residues. V was clipped by 1 base and J by 8 bases, with 9 bases between them. Germline CDR1 SEHNR, CDR2 FQNEAQ (reference sequence). This CDR3 reads CASSLGLSQQYF. The CDR3 DNA reads TGTGCCAGCAGCTTAGGATTGTCCCAGCAGTACTTC.

J is TRBJ2-2 and V is TRBV20-1; the D gene is possibly TRBD1 (6 bases). The CDR3 runs to 16 residues. V lost 3 bases and J 6 bases, leaving 20 bases between the germline ends. The germline V gene encodes CDR1 DFQATT and CDR2 SNEGSKA (reference sequence). The CDR3 loop reads CSASPPRGTEAGELFF. The CDR3 DNA follows: TGCAGTGCTAGTCCCCCCAGGGGCACAGAGGCCGGGGAGCTGTTTTTT.

The chain employs TRBV7-9 and TRBJ2-7; 7 positions match TRBD2. Germline V gives CDR1 SEHNR, CDR2 FQNEAQ (reference sequence). Unmatched junction bases numbered 12, after V lost 6 bases and J lost 7 bases. The CDR3 extends over 14 amino acids. The CDR3 bases are TGTGCCAGCAGAAAAGCGGCTAGCGGTCAAGAGCAGTACTTC. Translated: CASRKAASGQEQYF.

This clone was observed a few times. The V gene is TRBV3-1 (or the pseudogene TRBV3-2), the J gene TRBJ2-7, with 7 bases fitting TRBD1. This CDR3 has 15 amino acids. Germline CDR1 is LGHDT and CDR2 is YNNKEL (reference sequence). The V gene end was trimmed by 5 bases and the J gene end by 0 bases; junction bases not matched to a gene: 7. The CDR3 sequence: CASSNGQVFSYEQYF. DNA of the CDR3: TGTGCCAGCAGCAACGGACAGGTCTTCTCCTACGAGCAGTACTTC.

J is TRBJ2-7 and V is TRBV12-2; the table calls TRBD2, which could not be checked here. TRBV12-2 has pseudogene status. This CDR3 region has 20 residues. CDR3 loop: CASRSRTWHRTSGDSYEQYF. The CDR3 bases are TGTGCAAGTCGCTCCCGGACCTGGCACCGGACTAGCGGGGACTCCTACGAGCAGTACTTC.

This clone was detected once. This sequence joins TRBV5-6 and TRBJ1-5; no firm D call. CDR1 SGHDT and CDR2 YYEEEE come from the germline V gene. V was shortened by 1 base and J by 0 bases, with 11 bases between the two germline ends. This CDR3 has 16 amino acids. The CDR3 nucleotides read TGTGCCAGCAGCTTGCGGGCGGGAAATAGCAATCAGCCCCAGCATTTT. Residues: CASSLRAGNSNQPQHF.

The chain uses TRBV2 and TRBJ2-7, with D perhaps assigned TRBD1 or TRBD2 (6 bases each). The CDR3 is 14 amino acids. The V gene lost 4 bases and the J gene lost 0 bases, with 10 bases spanning the gap. From germline, CDR1 is SNHLY and CDR2 FYNNEI. CDR3: CASSVGGGSYEQYF. The CDR3 DNA follows: TGTGCCAGCAGTGTAGGGGGAGGCTCCTACGAGCAGTACTTC.

The J gene is TRBJ2-3, the V gene TRBV4-2; TRBD2 aligns across 9 bases. Trimming took 0 bases from V and 1 from J; bases not matched to a gene: 5. The CDR3 consists of 17 residues. Germline values: CDR1 LGHNA, CDR2 YNFKEQ. The CDR3 DNA sequence: TGTGCCAGCAGCCAAGAGGGAGCTAGCGGGGGCACAGATACGCAGTATTTT. It codes for CASSQEGASGGTDTQYF.

The chain employs TRBV27 and TRBJ2-3, with 7 positions matching TRBD2. With 3 bases clipped from V and 0 bases from J, the junction kept 3 bases outside the gene matches. The germline V gene encodes CDR1 MNHEY and CDR2 SMNVEV (reference sequence). This CDR3 has 15 residues. The CDR3 DNA sequence: TGTGCCAGCAGTTTGACAGCGGGAAGCACAGATACGCAGTATTTT. Encoded protein: CASSLTAGSTDTQYF.

This chain joins TRBV19 and TRBJ1-5, with D uncertain. Germline lookup yields CDR1 LNHDA and CDR2 SQIVND (reference sequence). This CDR3 has 12 residues. Trimming stripped 1 base from V and 6 bases from J, with 4 bases between. The CDR3 is CASSIGGQPQHF. The DNA for the CDR3 is TGTGCCAGTAGTATAGGCGGTCAGCCCCAGCATTTT. Drawing the rest from reference TRBV19 and TRBJ1-5, the complete variable domain is DGGITQSPKYLFRKEGQNVTLSCEQNLNHDAMYWYRQDPGQGLRLIYYSQIVNDFQKGDIAEGYSVSREKKESFPLTVTSAQKNPTAFYLCASSIGGQPQHFGDGTRLSIL.